A selection of T cell receptor beta chains follows, all from one sample in a study of T cell clones after liver transplantation. The protocol was immunoSEQ multiplex PCR, while the TCRdb copy is restricted to in-frame clones and leaves out a portion. This table has under 130,000 clones, around 80% appearing once. Sequenced here: CD4+ T cells from blood, sampled approximately 4 years after liver transplant. The receptors were sampled from a human patient who received a liver transplant. The graft donor may have contributed some T cells. Both conserved end residues are part of each CDR3. A D gene is named only where the DNA matches it firmly. Expanded clones get a size class; other rows say once, few or many, or leave the size out.

TRBJ2-2 | NA | NA | TRBV6-1 | CASSGGPHTGELFF | TGTGCCAGCAGTGGAGGGCCGCACACCGGGGAGCTGTTTTTT
TRBJ2-3 | NA | NA | TRBV27 | CASSLGRLSGDTQYF | TGTGCCAGCAGTTTGGGGCGGTTAAGTGGAGATACGCAGTATTTT
TRBJ2-1 | few | NA | TRBV28 | CAIWSPSYNEQFF | TGTGCCATCTGGTCCCCCTCCTACAATGAGCAGTTCTTC
TRBJ2-2 | NA | NA | TRBV25-1 | CASSDDISGELFF | TGTGCCAGCAGTGACGACATCTCCGGGGAGCTGTTTTTT
TRBJ1-2 | NA | NA | TRBV19 | CASSINRQNYGYTF | TGTGCCAGTAGTATTAACCGACAGAACTATGGCTACACCTTC
TRBJ2-7 | NA | NA | TRBV6-1 | CASSEAVPLAEQYF | TGTGCCAGCAGTGAAGCTGTACCCCTCGCCGAGCAGTACTTC
TRBJ1-5 | NA | NA | TRBV11-2 | CASSLAGGKNQPQHF | TGTGCCAGCAGCTTAGCCGGGGGCAAGAATCAGCCCCAGCATTTT
TRBJ2-3 | NA | TRBD2 | TRBV2 | CASSGPPSGADTQYF | TGTGCCAGCAGTGGGCCCCCTAGCGGCGCAGATACGCAGTATTTT
TRBJ2-7 | NA | NA | TRBV19 | CASSRQRQGGEQYF | TGTGCCAGTAGTAGGCAGCGGCAAGGCGGGGAGCAGTACTTC
TRBJ2-1 | few | NA | TRBV9 | CASSVGQAGYNEQFF | TGTGCCAGCAGCGTAGGGCAGGCGGGTTACAATGAGCAGTTCTTC
TRBJ1-5 | few | TRBD1 | TRBV6-1 | CASSGIGRQGRDQPQHF | TGTGCCAGCAGTGGGATTGGTAGACAGGGGAGGGATCAGCCCCAGCATTTT
TRBJ2-7 | once | NA | TRBV2 | CASGYRATSYEQYF | TGTGCCAGCGGATACCGGGCAACCTCCTACGAGCAGTACTTC
TRBJ2-1 | NA | NA | TRBV19 | CASSTLTSNEQFF | TGTGCCAGTAGTACCCTGACTAGTAATGAGCAGTTCTTC
TRBJ2-1 | NA | TRBD2 | TRBV19 | CASQSGGASYNEQFF | TGTGCCAGCCAAAGCGGGGGGGCTTCCTACAATGAGCAGTTCTTC
TRBJ2-7 | NA | NA | TRBV5-1 | CASSSGGHLYEQYF | TGCGCCAGCAGCTCGGGGGGACACCTCTATGAGCAGTACTTC
TRBJ2-3 | once | TRBD1 | TRBV11-3 | CASSYRGHTQYF | TGTGCCAGCAGCTACAGGGGGCATACGCAGTATTTT
TRBJ1-2 | NA | NA | TRBV5-1 | CASSLDFYGYTF | TGCGCCAGCAGCCTGGACTTTTATGGCTACACCTTC
TRBJ2-7 | NA | TRBD1 | TRBV7-8 | CASSPGLLLGGRPYEQYF | TGTGCCAGCAGCCCTGGACTGCTTTTAGGGGGCCGCCCCTACGAGCAGTACTTC
TRBJ2-3 | few | NA | TRBV5-1 | CASSIRDFNTDTQYF | TGCGCCAGCAGCATCCGGGACTTTAACACAGATACGCAGTATTTT
TRBJ2-7 | once | NA | TRBV15 | CATSRDRRGSYEQYF | TGTGCCACCAGCAGAGATAGACGGGGTTCCTACGAGCAGTACTTC